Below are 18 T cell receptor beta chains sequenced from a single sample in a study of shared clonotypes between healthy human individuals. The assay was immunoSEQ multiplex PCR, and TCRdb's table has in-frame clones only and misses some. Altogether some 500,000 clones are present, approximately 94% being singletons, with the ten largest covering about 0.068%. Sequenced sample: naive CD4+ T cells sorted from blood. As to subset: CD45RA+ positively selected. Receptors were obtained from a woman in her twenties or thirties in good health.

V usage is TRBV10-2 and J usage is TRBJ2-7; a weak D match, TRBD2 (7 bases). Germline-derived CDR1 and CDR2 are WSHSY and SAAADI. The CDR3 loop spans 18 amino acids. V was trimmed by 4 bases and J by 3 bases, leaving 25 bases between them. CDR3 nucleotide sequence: TGCGCCAGCAGTGGGGGGGGCGTTGGGCTAGCGCAATTCTACGAGCAGTACTTC. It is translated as CASSGGGVGLAQFYEQYF.

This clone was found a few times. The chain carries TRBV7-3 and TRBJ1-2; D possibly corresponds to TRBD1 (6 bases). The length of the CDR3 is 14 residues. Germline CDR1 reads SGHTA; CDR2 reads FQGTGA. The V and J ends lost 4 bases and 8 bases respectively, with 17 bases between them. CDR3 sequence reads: CASSSTTGVGGYTF. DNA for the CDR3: TGTGCCAGCAGCTCGACGACAGGTGTTGGAGGCTACACCTTC. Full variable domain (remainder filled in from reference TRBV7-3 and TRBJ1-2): GAGVSQTPSNKVTEKGKYVELRCDPISGHTALYWYRQSLGQGPEFLIYFQGTGAADDSGLPNDRFFAVRPEGSVSTLKIQRTERGDSAVYLCASSSTTGVGGYTFGSGTRLTVV.

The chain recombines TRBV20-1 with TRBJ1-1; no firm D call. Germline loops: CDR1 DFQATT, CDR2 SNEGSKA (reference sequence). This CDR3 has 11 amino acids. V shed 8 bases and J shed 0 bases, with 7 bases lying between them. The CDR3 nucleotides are TGCAGTACTCGTCTGAACACTGAAGCTTTCTTT. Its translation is CSTRLNTEAFF.

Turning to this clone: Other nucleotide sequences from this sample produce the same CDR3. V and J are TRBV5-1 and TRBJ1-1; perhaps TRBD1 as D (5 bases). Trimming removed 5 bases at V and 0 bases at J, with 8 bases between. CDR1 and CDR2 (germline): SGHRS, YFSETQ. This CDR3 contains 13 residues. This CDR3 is CASSLGVNTEAFF. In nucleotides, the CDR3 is TGCGCCAGCAGTCTGGGGGTGAACACTGAAGCTTTCTTT.

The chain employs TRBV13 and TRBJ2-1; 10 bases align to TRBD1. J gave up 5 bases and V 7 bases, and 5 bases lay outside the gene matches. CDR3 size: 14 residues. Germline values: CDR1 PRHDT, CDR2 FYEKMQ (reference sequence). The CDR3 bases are TGTGCCAGCAACCGGGACAGGGGCCACAATGAGCAGTTCTTC. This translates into CASNRDRGHNEQFF.

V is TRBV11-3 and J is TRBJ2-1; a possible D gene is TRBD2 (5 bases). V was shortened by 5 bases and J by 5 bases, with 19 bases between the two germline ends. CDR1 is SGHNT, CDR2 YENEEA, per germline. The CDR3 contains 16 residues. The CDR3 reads CASSPFGGFGNNEQFF. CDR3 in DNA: TGTGCCAGCAGCCCCTTTGGAGGCTTCGGTAACAATGAGCAGTTCTTC.

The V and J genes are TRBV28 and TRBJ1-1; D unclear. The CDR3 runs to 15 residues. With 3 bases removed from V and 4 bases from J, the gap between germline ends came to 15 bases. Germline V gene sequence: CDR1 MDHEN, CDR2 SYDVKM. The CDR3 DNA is TGTGCCAGCAGTTTCATCCCTCGTGGGAGCACTGAAGCTTTCTTT. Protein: CASSFIPRGSTEAFF.

CDR3 sequence reads: CASSAGRGSGETQYF. The CDR3 DNA follows: TGCGCCAGCAGCGCGGGCAGGGGTTCTGGAGAGACCCAGTACTTC. V is TRBV5-1 and J is TRBJ2-5; tentative D call: TRBD1 (6 bases). Germline V gene data show CDR1 as SGHRS and CDR2 as YFSETQ. The CDR3 is 15 amino acids. Trimming took 4 bases from V and 4 from J, leaving 17 bases between them.

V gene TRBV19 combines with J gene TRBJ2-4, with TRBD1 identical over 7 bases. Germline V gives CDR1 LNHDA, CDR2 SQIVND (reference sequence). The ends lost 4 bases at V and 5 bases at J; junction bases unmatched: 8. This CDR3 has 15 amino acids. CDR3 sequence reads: CASSTLGTDQNIQYF. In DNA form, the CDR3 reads TGTGCCAGTAGTACCCTTGGGACAGACCAAAACATTCAGTACTTC.

The CDR3 nucleotides are TGTGCCAGTAGTATGATCCCGGAGGCTAACTATGGCTACACCTTC. The encoded protein is CASSMIPEANYGYTF. This sequence joins TRBV19 and TRBJ1-2; no clear D. The CDR3 sequence is 15 residues long. Trimming stripped 3 bases from V and 0 bases from J, with 11 bases between. Germline V CDR1 and CDR2: LNHDA, SQIVND (reference sequence).

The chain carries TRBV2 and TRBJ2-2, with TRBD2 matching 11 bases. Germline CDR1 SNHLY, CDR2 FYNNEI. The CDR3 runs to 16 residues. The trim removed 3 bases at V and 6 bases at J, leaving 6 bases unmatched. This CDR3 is CASSELVAGGSGELFF. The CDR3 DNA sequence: TGTGCCAGCAGTGAGTTGGTAGCGGGAGGGTCCGGGGAGCTGTTTTTT.

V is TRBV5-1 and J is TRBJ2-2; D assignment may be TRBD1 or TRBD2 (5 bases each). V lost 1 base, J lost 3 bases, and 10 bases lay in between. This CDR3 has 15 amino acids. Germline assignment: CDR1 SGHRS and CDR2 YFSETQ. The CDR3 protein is CASSLPGPDTGELFF. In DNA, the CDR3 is TGCGCCAGCAGCTTGCCGGGACCGGACACCGGGGAGCTGTTTTTT.

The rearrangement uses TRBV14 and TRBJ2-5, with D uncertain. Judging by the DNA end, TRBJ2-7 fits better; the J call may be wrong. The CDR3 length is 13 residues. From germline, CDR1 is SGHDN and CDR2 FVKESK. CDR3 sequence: CASSQVLLYEQYF. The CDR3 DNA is TGTGCCAGCAGCCAAGTTCTGCTTTACGAGCAGTACTTC.

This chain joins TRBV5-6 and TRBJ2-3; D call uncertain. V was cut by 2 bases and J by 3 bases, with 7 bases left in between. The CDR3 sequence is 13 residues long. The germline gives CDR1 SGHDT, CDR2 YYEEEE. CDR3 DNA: TGTGCCAGCAGCTTTTTGGGGACAGATACGCAGTATTTT. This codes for CASSFLGTDTQYF.

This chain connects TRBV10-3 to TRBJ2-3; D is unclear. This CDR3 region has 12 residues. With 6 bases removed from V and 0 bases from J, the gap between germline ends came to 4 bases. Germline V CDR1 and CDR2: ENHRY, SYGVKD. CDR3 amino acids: CAISGSTDTQYF. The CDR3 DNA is TGTGCCATCAGCGGGAGCACAGATACGCAGTATTTT.

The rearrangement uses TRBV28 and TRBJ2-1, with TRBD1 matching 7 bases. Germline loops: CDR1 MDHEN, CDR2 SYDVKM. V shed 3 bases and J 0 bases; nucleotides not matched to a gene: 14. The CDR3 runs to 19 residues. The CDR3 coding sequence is TGTGCCAGCAGTTTCCCGTCAACAGGGGCGCACAGCTCCTACAATGAGCAGTTCTTC. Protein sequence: CASSFPSTGAHSSYNEQFF. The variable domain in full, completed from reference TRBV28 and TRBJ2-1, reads DVKVTQSSRYLVKRTGEKVFLECVQDMDHENMFWYRQDPGLGLRLIYFSYDVKMKEKGDIPEGYSVSREKKERFSLILESASTNQTSMYLCASSFPSTGAHSSYNEQFFGPGTRLTVL.

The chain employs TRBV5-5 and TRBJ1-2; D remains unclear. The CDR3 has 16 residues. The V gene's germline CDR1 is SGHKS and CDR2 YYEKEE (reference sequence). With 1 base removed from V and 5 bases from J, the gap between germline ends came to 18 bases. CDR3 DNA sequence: TGTGCCAGCAGCTTGTTAGTTGCGCCGGGAGAATATGGCTACACCTTC. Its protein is CASSLLVAPGEYGYTF.

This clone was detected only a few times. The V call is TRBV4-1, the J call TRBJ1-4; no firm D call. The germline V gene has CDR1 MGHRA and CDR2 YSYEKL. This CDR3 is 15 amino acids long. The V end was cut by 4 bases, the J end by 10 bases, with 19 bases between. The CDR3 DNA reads TGCGCCAGCAGCCCGGCGCCCGGAACGGGTACAAAACTGTTTTTT. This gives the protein CASSPAPGTGTKLFF.